This T cell receptor (beta chain) was identified during a study of blood T cell repertoires in COVID-19. CDR1 is MDHEN and CDR2 is SYDVKM in the germline V gene. The CDR3 totals 16 residues. The trim removed 6 bases at V and 0 bases at J, leaving 8 bases unmatched. Under the authors' procedure: Scientists estimated how many nucleated cells there were by amplifying reference gene primers. TCRdb keeps only in-frame clones here, not all; method: immunoSEQ multiplex PCR. The V and J calls and clone size come from that table; D and trimming were worked out from the DNA. The repertoire consists of hundreds of thousands of clones, with roughly 91% occurring once and the leading ten covering more than 4%.

V is TRBV28 and J is TRBJ2-7; 10 bases agree with TRBD2. Source material: peripheral blood. The receptor's source is a woman aged 30 to 39 with acute or convalescent COVID-19. The CDR3 sequence is CASSTTSGAPSYEQYF. The CDR3 DNA follows: TGTGCCAGCAGCACAACTAGCGGGGCCCCCTCCTACGAGCAGTACTTC.